A single sample is the source of the 10 T cell receptor beta chains below, sequenced in a study of OX40 agonist ivuxolimab in advanced cancers. The repertoire was sequenced with immunoSEQ multiplex PCR; TCRdb's copy has only in-frame clones and lacks some. The table lists 50,000 to 70,000 clones, 65% to 85% of them singletons. Sequencing was performed on CD4+ or CD8+ T cells sorted from blood, taken in a trial of the OX40 agonist ivuxolimab. Every receptor here comes from an adult with an advanced solid tumor such as melanoma, head and neck, liver or kidney cancer.

The chain carries TRBV15 and TRBJ2-1; D is unclear. V lost 1 base and J 5 bases, leaving 6 bases between the germline ends. CDR3 length equals 13 residues. The germline gives CDR1 LNHNV, CDR2 YYDKDF (reference sequence). Written as DNA, the CDR3 is TGTGCCACCAGCAGAGGACGGAACAATGAGCAGTTCTTC. It is translated as CATSRGRNNEQFF.

This rearrangement joins TRBV7-2 to TRBJ2-1; 16 nucleotides agree with TRBD2. The junction had 6 bases not matched to a gene; V was cut back by 1 base and J by 6 bases. CDR1 and CDR2 (germline): SGHTA, FQGNSA. The CDR3 is 18 residues long. As DNA, the CDR3 is TGTGCCAGCAGCTTAGGAGGGACTAGCGGGGGGGCCAGCAATGAGCAGTTCTTC. Translation gives CASSLGGTSGGASNEQFF.

This CDR3 reads CASSGGTGNTEAFF. In DNA, the CDR3 is TGCGCCAGCAGCGGGGGGACAGGGAACACTGAAGCTTTCTTT. This chain connects TRBV5-1 to TRBJ1-1; 8 bases line up with TRBD1. V lost 4 bases and J lost 1; bases outside the gene matches: 3. The CDR3 runs to 14 residues. Per the germline V gene, CDR1 is SGHRS and CDR2 is YFSETQ.

V and J are TRBV18 and TRBJ1-4; D call uncertain. Trimming cost V 3 bases and J 5 bases, with 13 bases left between them. The CDR3 is 15 amino acids. CDR1 and CDR2 (germline): KGHSH, LQKENI. CDR3 nucleotide sequence: TGTGCCAGCTCACCGTCGGGGAACCCGAATGAAAAACTGTTTTTT. It specifies CASSPSGNPNEKLFF.

The rearrangement uses TRBV4-3 and TRBJ1-6, with D hard to call. Trimming took 3 bases from V and 6 from J, leaving 6 bases between them. The CDR3 covers 13 residues. Germline V gene data show CDR1 as LGHNA and CDR2 as YSLEER. In DNA, the CDR3 is TGCGCCAGCAGCCATCCCGGTAATTCACCCCTCCACTTT. It specifies CASSHPGNSPLHF.

A few counts support this clone. The chain has TRBV19 and TRBJ1-5; 9 nucleotides agree with TRBD1. This CDR3 spans 15 amino acids. Germline CDR1 reads LNHDA; CDR2 reads SQIVND (reference sequence). The ends lost 5 bases at V and 2 bases at J; junction bases unmatched: 4. CDR3 sequence reads: CASSAGDRGNQPQHF. The DNA for the CDR3 is TGTGCCAGTAGTGCGGGGGACAGGGGCAATCAGCCCCAGCATTTT.

The rearrangement uses TRBV15 and TRBJ1-3, with D unresolved. Germline V gene lookup returns CDR1 LNHNV and CDR2 YYDKDF (reference sequence). The CDR3 is made up of 14 amino acids. The V gene lost 3 bases and the J gene lost 4 bases, with 10 bases spanning the gap. As DNA, the CDR3 is TGTGCCACCAGCAGTGACGGACGGGGAAACACCATATATTTT. Protein product: CATSSDGRGNTIYF.

The rearrangement links TRBV11-3 to TRBJ2-1; D is ambiguous. The V gene's germline CDR1 is SGHNT and CDR2 YENEEA. CDR3 length: 14 amino acids. V lost 0 bases, J lost 6 bases, and 9 bases lay in between. The CDR3 nucleotides read TGTGCCAGCAGCTTAGATGGGCCTCCCAATGAGCAGTTCTTC. Its protein is CASSLDGPPNEQFF.

This clone was counted a few times. The genes are TRBV11-2 and TRBJ2-1; 10 nucleotides line up with TRBD2. The CDR3 extends over 14 amino acids. Trimming took 7 bases from V and 4 from J; bases not matched to a gene: 4. The germline V gene encodes CDR1 SGHAT and CDR2 FQNNGV. CDR3 sequence (DNA): TGTGCCAGCATCCTTAGCGGGGGGTACAATGAGCAGTTCTTC. Its translation is CASILSGGYNEQFF.

The chain carries TRBV7-2 and TRBJ2-3; 7 nucleotides line up with TRBD2. Per the germline V gene, CDR1 is SGHTA and CDR2 is FQGNSA. This CDR3 spans 13 amino acids. The V and J ends lost 5 bases and 5 bases, in that order; junction bases with no gene match: 4. The CDR3 DNA is TGTGCCAGCAGCCCTAGCGGCCAAGATACGCAGTATTTT. Translation: CASSPSGQDTQYF.